The 28 T cell receptor beta chains in this list originate from one sample, sequenced in a study of T cells after yellow fever vaccination. MiXCR was run by TCRdb on the 5' RACE reads, yielding one entry per CDR3 protein. The sample gives about 350,000 distinct CDR3 sequences, approximately 8% of which show up once; roughly a sixth is in the top ten. Sequencing was performed on PBMCs, taken more than 35 days after the first yellow fever vaccination. These receptors all come from a man younger than 35 who received the YFV17D yellow fever vaccine.

The rearrangement links TRBV6-1 to TRBJ1-5; D unresolved. CDR3 length: 14 residues. The germline V gene encodes CDR1 MNHNS and CDR2 SASEGT. V gave up 0 bases and J gave up 3 bases, with 6 bases separating them. Here the CDR3 DNA reads TGTGCCAGCAGTGAAGCTTCCCTCAATCAGCCCCAGCATTTT. Amino acid sequence: CASSEASLNQPQHF.

In its sample, this clonotype was seen a few times. V gene TRBV10-3 combines with J gene TRBJ1-4; D perhaps matches TRBD1 (5 bases). The V end was cut by 6 bases, the J end by 0 bases, with 11 bases between. The germline gives CDR1 ENHRY, CDR2 SYGVKD. The CDR3 consists of 15 residues. As DNA, the CDR3 is TGTGCCATCAGCGATGGGACGGCAACTAATGAAAAACTGTTTTTT. The encoded protein is CAISDGTATNEKLFF.

There are a few counts of this clonotype. The chain joins TRBV6-4 to TRBJ2-1; 7 bases are a match to TRBD2. There are 14 residues in the CDR3. The V and J ends lost 2 bases and 5 bases, in that order; junction bases with no gene match: 3. Germline CDR1 MRHNA, CDR2 SNTAGT. This CDR3 reads CASSDGGGDNEQFF. The CDR3, as DNA: TGTGCCAGCAGTGACGGGGGGGGGGACAATGAGCAGTTCTTC.

The gene calls are TRBV5-1 and TRBJ2-5; TRBD2 matches 7 bases. The CDR3 length is 15 residues. Germline-derived CDR1 and CDR2 are SGHRS and YFSETQ. J was trimmed by 0 bases and V by 5 bases; bases with no gene match: 7. CDR3 coding DNA: TGCGCCAGCAGGGGTCTAGCGGTGTACCAAGAGACCCAGTACTTC. Encoded protein: CASRGLAVYQETQYF. Full variable domain (remainder filled in from reference TRBV5-1 and TRBJ2-5): KAGVTQTPRYLIKTRGQQVTLSCSPISGHRSVSWYQQTPGQGLQFLFEYFSETQRNKGNFPGRFSGRQFSNSRSEMNVSTLELGDSALYLCASRGLAVYQETQYFGPGTRLLVL.

The gene calls are TRBV7-2 and TRBJ1-3; tentative D call: TRBD1 (6 bases). The length of the CDR3 is 15 residues. Germline-derived CDR1 and CDR2 are SGHTA and FQGNSA. V lost 5 bases and J lost 4, with 15 bases in between. CDR3 residues: CASSPVQGLGNTIYF. The CDR3 coding sequence is TGTGCCAGCAGCCCTGTTCAGGGGCTCGGAAACACCATATATTTT.

This clonotype was counted a few times. This chain links TRBV10-3 with TRBJ1-1, with D maybe TRBD1 (6 bases). CDR1 and CDR2 (germline): ENHRY, SYGVKD. Between the trimmed V and J ends, which lost 7 bases and 0 bases, there was a span of 9 bases. The CDR3 contains 13 residues. CDR3 protein: CAITGGMNTEAFF. DNA for the CDR3: TGTGCCATCACCGGGGGCATGAACACTGAAGCTTTCTTT.

This clonotype appeared many times. The chain uses TRBV7-2 and TRBJ2-3; tentative D call: TRBD1 (5 bases). CDR1 and CDR2 (germline): SGHTA, FQGNSA. V shed 5 bases and J shed 8 bases, with 11 bases lying between them. This CDR3 spans 12 amino acids. The CDR3 sequence: CASSTRASTQYF. For the CDR3, the DNA is TGTGCCAGCAGCACCAGGGCTAGTACGCAGTATTTT.

This clonotype was counted only a few times. This sequence joins TRBV30 and TRBJ2-6, with D possibly being TRBD2 (6 bases). CDR1 and CDR2 (germline): GTSNPN, SVGIG (reference sequence). Deletions cut 2 bases from V and 4 bases from J, with 9 bases between. The CDR3 length is 14 residues. The CDR3 region has the DNA TGTGCCTGGAGTAGGAGGGCCGGGGCCAACGTCCTGACTTTC. The encoded protein is CAWSRRAGANVLTF. Full variable domain (outside the CDR3, taken from reference TRBV30 and TRBJ2-6): SQTIHQWPATLVQPVGSPLSLECTVEGTSNPNLYWYRQAAGRGLQLLFYSVGIGQISSEVPQNLSASRPQDRQFILSSKKLLLSDSGFYLCAWSRRAGANVLTFGAGSRLTVL.

In its sample, this clonotype was seen a few times. This chain links TRBV29-1 with TRBJ1-1; no firm D call. The CDR3 is made up of 12 amino acids. Germline V gene lookup returns CDR1 SQVTM and CDR2 ANQGSEA. V was trimmed by 0 bases and J by 7 bases, leaving 9 bases between them. The CDR3 coding sequence is TGCAGCGTTGAAGAACTCCGCAGTGAAGCTTTCTTT. This encodes CSVEELRSEAFF. The complete variable domain, with remaining parts taken from reference TRBV29-1 and TRBJ1-1, reads SAVISQKPSRDICQRGTSLTIQCQVDSQVTMMFWYRQQPGQSLTLIATANQGSEATYESGFVIDKFPISRPNLTFSTLTVSNMSPEDSSIYLCSVEELRSEAFFGQGTRLTVV.

This clonotype has a handful of counts. This chain connects TRBV20-1 to TRBJ1-1, with a possible D match to TRBD1 (6 bases). The CDR3 spans 15 residues. Germline CDR1 and CDR2: DFQATT and SNEGSKA (reference sequence). Trimming took off 0 bases at V and 1 base at J, with 12 bases between the two ends. This CDR3 reads CSARDSGAWNTEAFF. CDR3 in DNA: TGCAGTGCTAGAGATTCGGGGGCATGGAACACTGAAGCTTTCTTT.

J is TRBJ1-5 and V is TRBV12-3 or TRBV12-4, with D uncertain. With 0 bases removed from V and 5 bases from J, the gap between germline ends came to 11 bases. The CDR3 is 15 amino acids. DNA for the CDR3: TGTGCCAGCAGTTTAGCGGAATTTCAGGATCAGCCCCAGCATTTT. This encodes CASSLAEFQDQPQHF.

This clonotype was seen only a few times. This chain uses TRBV4-1 with TRBJ1-5, with 7 positions matching TRBD1. CDR3 length: 17 amino acids. With 1 base clipped from V and 0 bases from J, the junction kept 6 bases outside the gene matches. The germline V gene has CDR1 MGHRA and CDR2 YSYEKL. The CDR3 spells CASSQGGRGLSNQPQHF. CDR3 nucleotide sequence: TGCGCCAGCAGCCAAGGTGGTAGGGGGCTTAGCAATCAGCCCCAGCATTTT.

This clonotype was seen a handful of times. The J gene is TRBJ2-1, the V gene TRBV7-9; 7 nucleotides line up with TRBD1. Germline CDR1 is SEHNR and CDR2 is FQNEAQ (reference sequence). With V trimmed by 2 bases and J by 8 bases, 15 bases remained unmatched. This CDR3 is built from 17 residues. The CDR3 spells CASSLTWAAGGRHEQFF. The DNA of the CDR3 is TGTGCCAGCAGCTTAACCTGGGCGGCAGGGGGTAGGCATGAGCAGTTCTTC.

This clonotype occurred many times. The rearrangement uses TRBV12-3 or TRBV12-4 and TRBJ2-7; no clear D. V lost 3 bases and J 0 bases, leaving 9 bases between the germline ends. The CDR3 consists of 14 residues. The CDR3 bases are TGTGCCAGCAGTTTGGGCGGAAGCTCCTACGAGCAGTACTTC. Protein: CASSLGGSSYEQYF.

The V and J genes are TRBV6-1 and TRBJ1-5; D remains unclear. V lost 5 bases to trimming and J lost 3 bases, with 11 bases between them. Germline CDR1 reads MNHNS; CDR2 reads SASEGT. This CDR3 is built from 14 residues. The CDR3 nucleotides read TGTGCCAGCAGTCAATTAGGCAACAATCAGCCCCAGCATTTT. This translates into CASSQLGNNQPQHF.

This clonotype turned up a few times. The V gene is TRBV6-5, the J gene TRBJ2-2, with 8 bases that match TRBD2. Germline V CDR1 and CDR2: MNHEY, SVGAGI. The junction had 4 bases not matched to a gene; V was cut back by 4 bases and J by 6 bases. The CDR3 has 14 residues. For the CDR3, the DNA is TGTGCCAGCAGTTCGTCGACTAGCGCCGGGGAGCTGTTTTTT. It specifies CASSSSTSAGELFF.

This chain joins TRBV4-3 and TRBJ2-1; TRBD2 might be the D (5 bases). The CDR3 contains 16 residues. Trimming shortened V by 0 bases and J by 3 bases, and 12 bases separated the two germline ends. CDR1 and CDR2 (germline): LGHNA, YSLEER. CDR3 DNA sequence: TGCGCCAGCAGCCAAGATTTTCTGACTATCTACAATGAGCAGTTCTTC. Translating it yields CASSQDFLTIYNEQFF.

There are a few counts of this clonotype. The rearrangement uses TRBV29-1 and TRBJ1-1; tentatively, D is TRBD1 (6 bases). The CDR3 is made up of 14 amino acids. Trimming took 7 bases from V and 6 from J, leaving 21 bases between them. The V gene's germline CDR1 is SQVTM and CDR2 ANQGSEA. As DNA, the CDR3 is TGCAGCGCCGCTCCAGACAGGACGGAAGCTGAAGCTTTCTTT. Encoded protein: CSAAPDRTEAEAFF.

V gene TRBV7-2 combines with J gene TRBJ2-3; the D is unclear. The CDR3 totals 15 residues. Trimming stripped 5 bases from V and 4 bases from J, with 16 bases between. Germline V lookup: CDR1 SGHTA, CDR2 FQGNSA. The CDR3 sequence: CASSPWWAVPDTQYF. DNA of the CDR3: TGTGCCAGCAGCCCCTGGTGGGCGGTTCCAGATACGCAGTATTTT.

This clonotype appeared a few times. This chain joins TRBV29-1 and TRBJ2-2; 9 positions agree with TRBD2. CDR3 length: 15 residues. Germline CDR1 reads SQVTM; CDR2 reads ANQGSEA. After removal of 3 bases from V and 5 bases from J, the junction contained 7 bases not matched to a gene. The CDR3 loop is CSVEEAGGRTGELFF. CDR3 bases: TGCAGCGTTGAGGAAGCGGGGGGAAGGACCGGGGAGCTGTTTTTT.

In its sample, this clonotype was seen many times. This chain joins TRBV6-1 and TRBJ2-7, with D possibly being TRBD2 (5 bases). CDR1 is MNHNS and CDR2 is SASEGT in the germline V gene. Trimming took off 6 bases at V and 0 bases at J, with 9 bases between the two ends. CDR3 length equals 13 residues. The CDR3: CASRRASSYEQYF. CDR3 bases: TGTGCCAGCAGGCGGGCCAGCTCCTACGAGCAGTACTTC.

The chain uses TRBV12-3 or TRBV12-4 and TRBJ2-5, with D unresolved. This CDR3 is 14 amino acids long. The V gene lost 8 bases and the J gene lost 5 bases, with 18 bases spanning the gap. CDR3 loop: CASSPASMDETQYF. CDR3 coding DNA: TGTGCCAGCTCCCCCGCCTCAATGGATGAGACCCAGTACTTC.

The chain couples TRBV30 to TRBJ1-6; D is uncertain. V shed 1 base and J shed 4 bases, with 8 bases lying between them. Germline V gene data show CDR1 as GTSNPN and CDR2 as SVGIG (reference sequence). The CDR3 is 14 amino acids. The CDR3 here is CAWSEWRYNSPLHF. Here the CDR3 DNA reads TGTGCCTGGAGTGAATGGCGGTATAATTCACCCCTCCACTTT.

This clonotype has a count of ten or more. CDR3 sequence (DNA): TGTGCCAGCAGCTTTAGGACAGGGGCTCCTCAGCCCCAGCATTTT. Amino acid sequence: CASSFRTGAPQPQHF. The V gene is TRBV7-2, the J gene TRBJ1-5, with 9 positions matching TRBD1. CDR3 length: 15 residues. CDR1 is SGHTA, CDR2 FQGNSA, per germline. V shed 3 bases, J shed 6 bases, and the junction held 6 bases outside the gene matches.

This chain connects TRBV7-2 to TRBJ1-2; the match to TRBD1 covers 8 bases. Germline V CDR1 and CDR2: SGHTA, FQGNSA. This CDR3 has 13 residues. With 5 bases clipped from V and 6 bases from J, the junction kept 5 bases outside the gene matches. CDR3 sequence: CASSPQDRDGYTF. The DNA for the CDR3 is TGTGCCAGCAGCCCCCAGGACAGGGATGGCTACACCTTC.

Worth noting for this clonotype: No conserved phenylalanine or tryptophan is present at the end of the CDR3, so a read error is the likely explanation. V usage is TRBV12-3 or TRBV12-4 and J usage is TRBJ2-7; TRBD2 matches at 7 bases. The CDR3 extends over 14 amino acids. J gave up 6 bases and V 4 bases, and 9 bases lay outside the gene matches. Written as DNA, the CDR3 is TGTGCCAGCAGTTGGGTGGGGAGGGATGGCGAGCAGTACCTC. Translating gives CASSWVGRDGEQYL.

The CDR3 spells CSAEGVGNINTQYF. The CDR3 DNA reads as TGCAGTGCTGAGGGAGTCGGGAATATAAATACGCAGTATTTT. The rearrangement uses TRBV20-1 and TRBJ2-3; D perhaps matches TRBD2 (5 bases). The V and J ends lost 5 bases and 7 bases respectively, with 19 bases between them. CDR1 is DFQATT, CDR2 SNEGSKA, per germline (reference sequence). CDR3 length: 14 amino acids.

A few counts support this clonotype. The chain is built from TRBV20-1 and TRBJ2-3; 7 bases agree with TRBD2. This CDR3 has 14 amino acids. V was pared by 3 bases and J by 4 bases, with 7 bases of the junction left unmatched. Germline lookup yields CDR1 DFQATT and CDR2 SNEGSKA (reference sequence). This chain's CDR3 is CSARGGLRADTQYF. The CDR3, as DNA: TGCAGTGCTAGGGGGGGGTTAAGGGCAGATACGCAGTATTTT.